The subject of this entry is one T cell receptor beta chain. This entry comes from a study of response to subunit inactivated influenza vaccine. Germline CDR1 reads MNHEY; CDR2 reads SMNVEV (reference sequence). The CDR3 extends over 15 amino acids. The V end lost 7 bases, the J end lost 6 bases, and 21 bases lay between the germline ends. TCRdb re-derived calls from the RT-PCR reads in MiXCR, one entry per CDR3 protein. Of about 540,000 distinct CDR3 sequences listed, 20% to 25% were seen once; the top ten hold 2.8%. These data are also associated with another study on T cells expressing NK-cell markers. That publication notes: Template switching by 5'RACE with UMIs generated the TCR beta cDNA. Beta-chain profiling covered CD3+CD56+NKG2C+, CD3+CD56+NKG2C- and CD3+CD56-NKG2C+ sorted subsets. The share of CD8+ T cells held by dominant NKG2C+ clonotypes was 1.0-7.0% in about six donors. These clonotypes additionally ranked first within the CD3+CD56-NKG2C+ fraction of a few donors.

The receptor was isolated from a man aged 50-60 years who received an inactivated influenza vaccine. V is TRBV27 and J is TRBJ1-1; D might be TRBD1 (6 bases). The sample in question was CD4+ T cells sorted from PBMCs, obtained less than 13 days after vaccination. The chain's CDR3 is CASISSGARGAEAFF. The CDR3, as DNA: TGTGCCAGCATTTCGTCGGGGGCGCGGGGGGCTGAAGCTTTCTTT.